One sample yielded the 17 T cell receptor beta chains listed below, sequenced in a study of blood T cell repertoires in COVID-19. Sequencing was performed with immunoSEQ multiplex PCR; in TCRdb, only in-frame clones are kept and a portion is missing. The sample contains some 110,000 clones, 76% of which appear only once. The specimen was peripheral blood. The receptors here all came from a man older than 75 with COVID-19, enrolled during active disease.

Written as DNA, the CDR3 is TGTGCCAGCAGCGGGACAGGGTTTTTTAACGAGCAGTACTTC. Translation: CASSGTGFFNEQYF. The chain employs TRBV6-5 and TRBJ2-7; TRBD1 agrees at 9 bases. After removal of 6 bases from V and 5 bases from J, the junction contained 8 bases not matched to a gene. Germline V gives CDR1 MNHEY, CDR2 SVGAGI. The CDR3 is 14 amino acids.

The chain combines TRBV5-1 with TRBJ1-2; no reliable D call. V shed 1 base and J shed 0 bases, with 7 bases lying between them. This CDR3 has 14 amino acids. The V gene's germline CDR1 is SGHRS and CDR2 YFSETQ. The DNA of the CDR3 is TGCGCCAGCAGCTTGCTGAGTTCTAACTATGGCTACACCTTC. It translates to CASSLLSSNYGYTF. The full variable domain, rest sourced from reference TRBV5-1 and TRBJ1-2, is KAGVTQTPRYLIKTRGQQVTLSCSPISGHRSVSWYQQTPGQGLQFLFEYFSETQRNKGNFPGRFSGRQFSNSRSEMNVSTLELGDSALYLCASSLLSSNYGYTFGSGTRLTVV.

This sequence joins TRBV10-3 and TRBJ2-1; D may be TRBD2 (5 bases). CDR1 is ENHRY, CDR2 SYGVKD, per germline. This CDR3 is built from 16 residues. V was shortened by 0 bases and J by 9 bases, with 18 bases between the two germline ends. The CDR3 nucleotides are TGTGCCATCAGTGAGTCGAGTGTTCTAGCCTCGAGTGAGCAGTTCTTC. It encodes CAISESSVLASSEQFF.

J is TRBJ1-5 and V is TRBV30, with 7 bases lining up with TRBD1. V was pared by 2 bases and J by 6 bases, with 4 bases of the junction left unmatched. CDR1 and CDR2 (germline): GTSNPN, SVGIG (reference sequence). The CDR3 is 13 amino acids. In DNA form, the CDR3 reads TGTGCCTGGAGTTTAAACAGGGGTCAGCCCCAGCATTTT. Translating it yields CAWSLNRGQPQHF.

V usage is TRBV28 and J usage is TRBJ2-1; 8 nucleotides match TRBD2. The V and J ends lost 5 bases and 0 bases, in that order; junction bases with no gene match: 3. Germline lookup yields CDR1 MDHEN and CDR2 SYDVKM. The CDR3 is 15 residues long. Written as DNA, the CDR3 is TGTGCCAGCAGTCCACTAGCGGCCTCCTACAATGAGCAGTTCTTC. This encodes CASSPLAASYNEQFF.

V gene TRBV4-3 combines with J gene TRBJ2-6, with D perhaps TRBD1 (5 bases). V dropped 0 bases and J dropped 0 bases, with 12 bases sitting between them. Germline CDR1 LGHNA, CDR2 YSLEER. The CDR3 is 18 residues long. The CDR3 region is CASSQDPGIPSGANVLTF. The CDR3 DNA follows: TGCGCCAGCAGCCAAGATCCAGGGATCCCCTCTGGGGCCAACGTCCTGACTTTC.

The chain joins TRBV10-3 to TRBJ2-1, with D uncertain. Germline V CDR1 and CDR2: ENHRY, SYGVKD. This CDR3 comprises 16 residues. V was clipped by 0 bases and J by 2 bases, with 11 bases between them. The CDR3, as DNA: TGTGCCATCAGTGAGTCCATAGCTCAGACCTACAATGAGCAGTTCTTC. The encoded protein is CAISESIAQTYNEQFF.

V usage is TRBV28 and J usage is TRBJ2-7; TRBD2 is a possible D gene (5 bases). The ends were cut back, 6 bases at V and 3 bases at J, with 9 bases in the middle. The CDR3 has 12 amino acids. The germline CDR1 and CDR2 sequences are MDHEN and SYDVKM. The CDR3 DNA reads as TGTGCCAGCAGAACCGGGGACTACGAGCAGTACTTC. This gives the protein CASRTGDYEQYF.

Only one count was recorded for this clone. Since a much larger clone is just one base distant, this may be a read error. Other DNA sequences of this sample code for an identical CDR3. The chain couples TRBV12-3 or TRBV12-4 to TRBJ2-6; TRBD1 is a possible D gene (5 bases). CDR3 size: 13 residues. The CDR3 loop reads CASQFSGANVLTF. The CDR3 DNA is TGTGCCAGCCAGTTCTCTGGGGCTAACGTCCTGACTTTC.

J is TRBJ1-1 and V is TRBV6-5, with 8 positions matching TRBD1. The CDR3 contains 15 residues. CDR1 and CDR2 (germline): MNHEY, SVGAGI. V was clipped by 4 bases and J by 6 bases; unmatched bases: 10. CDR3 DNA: TGTGCCAGCAGTTCCTCTGACAGGGGTCGGGCTGAAGCTTTCTTT. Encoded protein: CASSSSDRGRAEAFF.

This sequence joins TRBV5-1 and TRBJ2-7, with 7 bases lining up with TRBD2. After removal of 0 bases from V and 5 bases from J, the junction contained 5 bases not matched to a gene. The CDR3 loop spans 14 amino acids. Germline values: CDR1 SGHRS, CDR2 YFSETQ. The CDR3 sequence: CASSLEGGRDEQYF. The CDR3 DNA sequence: TGCGCCAGCAGCTTGGAGGGAGGGCGAGACGAGCAGTACTTC.

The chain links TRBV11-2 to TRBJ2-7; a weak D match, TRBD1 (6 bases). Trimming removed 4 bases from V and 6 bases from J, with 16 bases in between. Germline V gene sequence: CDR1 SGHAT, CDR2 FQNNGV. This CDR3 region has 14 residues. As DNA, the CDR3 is TGTGCCAGCAGCTCCCGAGGGGGTCCGTTCGAGCAGTACTTC. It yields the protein CASSSRGGPFEQYF. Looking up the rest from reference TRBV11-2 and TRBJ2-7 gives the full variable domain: EAGVAQSPRYKIIEKRQSVAFWCNPISGHATLYWYQQILGQGPKLLIQFQNNGVVDDSQLPKDRFSAERLKGVDSTLKIQPAKLEDSAVYLCASSSRGGPFEQYFGPGTRLTVT.

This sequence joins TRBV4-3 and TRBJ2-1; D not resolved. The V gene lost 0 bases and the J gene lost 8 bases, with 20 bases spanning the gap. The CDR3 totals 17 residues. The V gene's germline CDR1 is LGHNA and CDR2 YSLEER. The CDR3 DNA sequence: TGCGCCAGCAGCCAAGACGTTCTTGGAAGGCCCGGGTATGAGCAGTTCTTC. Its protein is CASSQDVLGRPGYEQFF.

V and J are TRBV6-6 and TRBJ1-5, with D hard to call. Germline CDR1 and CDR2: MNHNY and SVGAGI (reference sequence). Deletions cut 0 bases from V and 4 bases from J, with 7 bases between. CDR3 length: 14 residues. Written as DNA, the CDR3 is TGTGCCAGCAGTTACTCGAACAGTAATCAGCCCCAGCATTTT. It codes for CASSYSNSNQPQHF.

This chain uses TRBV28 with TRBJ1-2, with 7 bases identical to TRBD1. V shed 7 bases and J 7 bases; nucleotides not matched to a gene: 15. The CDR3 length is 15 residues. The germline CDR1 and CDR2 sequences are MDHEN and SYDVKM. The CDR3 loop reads CASTPGGRSARGYTF. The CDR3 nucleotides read TGTGCCAGCACCCCAGGGGGACGGTCGGCTCGTGGCTACACCTTC.

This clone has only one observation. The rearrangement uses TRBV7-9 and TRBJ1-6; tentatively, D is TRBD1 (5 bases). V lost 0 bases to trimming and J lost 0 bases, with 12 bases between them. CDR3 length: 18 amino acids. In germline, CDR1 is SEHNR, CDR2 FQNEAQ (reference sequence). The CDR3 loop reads CASSLAEGQSSYNSPLHF. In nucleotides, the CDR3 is TGTGCCAGCAGCTTAGCGGAGGGGCAGAGCTCCTATAATTCACCCCTCCACTTT.

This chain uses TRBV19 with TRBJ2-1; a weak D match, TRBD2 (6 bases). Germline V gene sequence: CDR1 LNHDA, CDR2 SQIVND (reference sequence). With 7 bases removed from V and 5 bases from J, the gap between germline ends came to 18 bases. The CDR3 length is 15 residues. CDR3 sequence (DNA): TGTGCCAGTACCCCCGACGGGATAGCGGACAATGAGCAGTTCTTC. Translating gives CASTPDGIADNEQFF.